The clone carrying this TCR beta chain was observed a single time. With 1 base clipped from V and 3 bases from J, the junction kept 9 bases outside the gene matches. The CDR3 totals 17 residues. Germline CDR1 reads SEHNR; CDR2 reads FQNEAQ (reference sequence). The protocol was immunoSEQ multiplex PCR, while the TCRdb copy is restricted to in-frame clones and leaves out a portion. The sample has about 2.4 million clones, 85% to 95% seen once. This specimen belongs to a study of shared clonotypes between healthy human individuals. Sequenced material: naive CD4+ T cells sorted from blood. Subset here: CD45RA+ positively selected. The chain employs TRBV7-9 and TRBJ1-2; 9 bases agree with TRBD1. The clonotype was recovered from a man between 18 and 29 years old in good health. CDR3 in DNA: TGTGCCAGCAGCTTAGGGGGGTCACAGGGGGCCCACTATGGCTACACCTTC. Amino acids: CASSLGGSQGAHYGYTF.